This entry describes one T cell receptor beta chain. The primer mix had 60 Vbeta and 13 Jbeta primers. Some clones are missing from TCRdb's copy, which holds only in-frame ones; the method was immunoSEQ multiplex PCR. Of about 160,000 clones in the sample, around four fifths are singletons; the top ten hold around 2.1%. This sample stems from a study of cytomegalovirus exposure and HLA in healthy donors. Germline trimming cut 3 bases from V and 1 base from J; bases unmatched to any gene: 1. The length of the CDR3 is 13 residues. Germline V gene lookup returns CDR1 SGHNT and CDR2 YYREEE (reference sequence).

The receptor was isolated from a female donor in good health and CMV-seronegative. Sequences were obtained from PBMCs. The chain uses TRBV5-4 and TRBJ2-7; 7 nucleotides align to TRBD2. CDR3 protein: CASSSGGSYEQYF. The CDR3 region has the DNA TGTGCCAGCAGCTCGGGAGGATCCTACGAGCAGTACTTC.